This TCR beta chain was identified during a study of T cells in Graves' hyperthyroidism and ophthalmopathy. Study-level background: Peripheral blood was collected at initial diagnosis, before any treatment. Study observations and caveats: Patients with ophthalmopathy were separated from those with stable hyperthyroidism by a 13 V-J model.

V was cut by 4 bases and J by 3 bases, with 13 bases left in between. Germline lookup yields CDR1 SGHTA and CDR2 FQGNSA. CDR3 size: 15 residues. A note on this clonotype: The antigen is not known.

The investigators amplified TCR beta CDR3 regions from RNA transcripts. When the TCR CDR3 underwent first-round RT-PCR, the HTBI primer set was used. TCRdb analysed the multiplex PCR reads with MiXCR anew, one entry per CDR3 protein. Here the sample spans hundreds of thousands of distinct CDR3 sequences, around 38% being singletons. With a duration under 2 months, the hyperthyroidism was newly diagnosed in patients aged 18 to 65. Sequences were obtained from blood. This clonotype was sampled from a man younger than 35 with Graves' hyperthyroidism. The chain employs TRBV7-2 and TRBJ1-3; the D is unclear. The CDR3, as DNA: TGTGCCAGCAGCTCTGCGGCGGGATATGGAAACACCATATATTTT. Amino acid sequence: CASSSAAGYGNTIYF. Drawing the rest from reference TRBV7-2 and TRBJ1-3, the complete variable domain is GAGVSQSPSNKVTEKGKDVELRCDPISGHTALYWYRQSLGQGLEFLIYFQGNSAPDKSGLPSDRFSAERTGGSVSTLTIQRTQQEDSAVYLCASSSAAGYGNTIYFGEGSWLTVV.